This T cell receptor beta chain comes out of a study of blood T cell repertoires in COVID-19. With 0 bases clipped from V and 1 base from J, the junction kept 3 bases outside the gene matches. In germline, CDR1 is LNHDA, CDR2 SQIVND (reference sequence). The CDR3 totals 16 residues. Original methodology: Reference gene primer amplification gave estimated nucleated cell counts. Libraries were prepared by immunoSEQ multiplex PCR; TCRdb keeps only in-frame clonotypes and omits some of them. From that table come the V and J calls and clone size; the DNA was used to work out D and trimming. This table holds more than 150,000 clones, more than 75% found once.

The sequence was obtained from a man aged 35 to 55 with active or convalescent COVID-19. Sequenced sample: peripheral blood. The J gene is TRBJ1-5, the V gene TRBV19, with 7 bases identical to TRBD1. CDR3 protein: CASSIDPGGSNQPQHF. CDR3 DNA sequence: TGTGCCAGTAGTATAGACCCAGGGGGGAGCAATCAGCCCCAGCATTTT.